A single sample is the source of the 24 T cell receptor beta chains below, sequenced in a study of siplizumab effects on memory and regulatory T cells. TCRdb's copy holds only in-frame clones and misses some; the assay was immunoSEQ multiplex PCR. The sample includes tens of thousands of clones, 95% to 97% seen only once; the top ten take around 0.6%. The sequencing input was naive CD4+ T cells sorted from blood. These receptors all come from a human donor in good health.

Concerning this clone: A read error may produce the germline difference seen at one junction end. The rearrangement uses TRBV27 and TRBJ2-5; 8 bases map to TRBD1. The CDR3 has 13 residues. CDR1 MNHEY and CDR2 SMNVEV come from the germline V gene (reference sequence). CDR3 sequence reads: CAGRDRSQETQYF. The CDR3 bases are TGTGCCGGCAGGGACAGGTCTCAAGAGACCCAGTACTTC.

The V call is TRBV27, the J call TRBJ2-5; 8 bases are shared with TRBD1. Germline values: CDR1 MNHEY, CDR2 SMNVEV (reference sequence). This CDR3 has 13 residues. V trimming: 6 bases; J trimming: 2 bases; junction bases outside the gene matches: 2. The CDR3 protein is CASSWTGQETQYF. DNA of the CDR3: TGTGCCAGCAGCTGGACAGGGCAAGAGACCCAGTACTTC.

This clone was recorded once. The V gene is TRBV6-5, the J gene TRBJ2-2; D is undetermined. The CDR3 has 11 amino acids. The germline V gene has CDR1 MNHEY and CDR2 SVGAGI. Trimming cost V 6 bases and J 5 bases, with 4 bases left between them. CDR3: CASRRTGELFF. CDR3 coding DNA: TGTGCCAGCAGACGGACCGGGGAGCTGTTTTTT.

The chain carries TRBV7-2 and TRBJ2-5; D is uncertain. The V gene's germline CDR1 is SGHTA and CDR2 FQGNSA. V lost 5 bases and J lost 5, with 6 bases in between. This CDR3 has 11 amino acids. CDR3 DNA: TGTGCCAGCAGCCCTGGGGAGACCCAGTACTTC. It is translated as CASSPGETQYF.

The genes are TRBV11-3 and TRBJ2-3, with a tentative D call TRBD2 (5 bases). V lost 1 base and J 4 bases, leaving 15 bases between the germline ends. The CDR3 has 16 residues. Looked up from germline, CDR1 is SGHNT and CDR2 is YENEEA. CDR3 region: CASSLVAGIGADTQYF. CDR3 bases: TGTGCCAGCAGCTTAGTCGCCGGGATTGGGGCAGATACGCAGTATTTT. The complete variable domain, with remaining parts taken from reference TRBV11-3 and TRBJ2-3, reads EAGVVQSPRYKIIEKKQPVAFWCNPISGHNTLYWYLQNLGQGPELLIRYENEEAVDDSQLPKDRFSAERLKGVDSTLKIQPAELGDSAVYLCASSLVAGIGADTQYFGPGTRLTVL.

The chain is built from TRBV14 and TRBJ2-7; TRBD1 might be the D (6 bases). Germline assignment: CDR1 SGHDN and CDR2 FVKESK. V lost 1 base and J lost 6, with 13 bases in between. CDR3 length equals 14 residues. CDR3 region: CASSQVRGYGEQYF. For the CDR3, the DNA is TGTGCCAGCAGCCAAGTCAGGGGTTATGGCGAGCAGTACTTC.

The chain carries TRBV19 and TRBJ2-1; 9 bases map to TRBD1. The CDR3 has 13 amino acids. V lost 6 bases, J lost 7 bases, and 4 bases stayed unmatched. The germline V gene encodes CDR1 LNHDA and CDR2 SQIVND (reference sequence). The CDR3 loop is CASRRTGVNEQFF. DNA for the CDR3: TGTGCCAGTAGGCGGACAGGGGTAAATGAGCAGTTCTTC. Complete variable domain (other parts from reference TRBV19 and TRBJ2-1): DGGITQSPKYLFRKEGQNVTLSCEQNLNHDAMYWYRQDPGQGLRLIYYSQIVNDFQKGDIAEGYSVSREKKESFPLTVTSAQKNPTAFYLCASRRTGVNEQFFGPGTRLTVL.

The chain is built from TRBV27 and TRBJ1-5; TRBD1 aligns across 8 bases. Trimming cost V 6 bases and J 1 base; bases outside gene matches: 5. The germline V gene has CDR1 MNHEY and CDR2 SMNVEV (reference sequence). CDR3 length: 15 residues. The CDR3 DNA follows: TGTGCCAGCAGCCCGGACAGGGCGAGCAATCAGCCCCAGCATTTT. The encoded protein is CASSPDRASNQPQHF.

V usage is TRBV7-2 and J usage is TRBJ1-2, with unresolved D. V was shortened by 5 bases and J by 2 bases, with 15 bases between the two germline ends. CDR3 length: 15 residues. Germline values: CDR1 SGHTA, CDR2 FQGNSA. CDR3 in DNA: TGTGCCAGCAGCCCACAGAGGCCCCTAAACTATGGCTACACCTTC. This sequence encodes CASSPQRPLNYGYTF.

The chain combines TRBV20-1 with TRBJ2-7; D is unresolved. V lost 6 bases, J lost 1 base, and 7 bases lay in between. The germline gives CDR1 DFQATT, CDR2 SNEGSKA (reference sequence). This CDR3 is 11 amino acids long. DNA for the CDR3: TGCAGTGCCGCTAATTCCTACGAGCAGTACTTC. Translation: CSAANSYEQYF.

The chain joins TRBV6-5 to TRBJ1-2; D not resolved. Germline V gives CDR1 MNHEY, CDR2 SVGAGI. V was trimmed by 6 bases and J by 0 bases, leaving 8 bases between them. The CDR3 length is 13 residues. CDR3 bases: TGTGCCAGCAGAGCGCTGGCTAACTATGGCTACACCTTC. The encoded protein is CASRALANYGYTF.

V usage is TRBV6-1 and J usage is TRBJ2-7; 9 bases map to TRBD1. V trimming: 4 bases; J trimming: 5 bases; junction bases outside the gene matches: 6. The CDR3 runs 14 residues. In germline, CDR1 is MNHNS, CDR2 SASEGT. The CDR3 protein is CASSGGTGSNEQYF. CDR3 DNA sequence: TGTGCCAGCAGTGGTGGGACAGGGAGCAACGAGCAGTACTTC.

J is TRBJ1-1 and V is TRBV6-5; 7 bases align to TRBD1. Per the germline V gene, CDR1 is MNHEY and CDR2 is SVGAGI. This CDR3 contains 14 residues. Unmatched junction bases numbered 8, after V lost 3 bases and J lost 7 bases. This CDR3 is CASSYWQGVSEAFF. Written as DNA, the CDR3 is TGTGCCAGCAGTTATTGGCAGGGGGTTAGTGAAGCTTTCTTT.

The chain carries TRBV7-6 and TRBJ2-2; TRBD2 aligns across 9 bases. The CDR3 has 15 residues. CDR1 and CDR2 (germline): SGHVS, FNYEAQ. The V segment lost 5 bases and the J segment 5 bases; nucleotides outside the gene matches: 6. CDR3 bases: TGTGCCAGCAGCATCACTAGCGGGTTTACCGGGGAGCTGTTTTTT. Residues: CASSITSGFTGELFF.

The chain combines TRBV7-9 with TRBJ1-1, with 7 nucleotides matching TRBD1. Germline lookup yields CDR1 SEHNR and CDR2 FQNEAQ (reference sequence). The length of the CDR3 is 13 residues. J gave up 11 bases and V 5 bases, and 11 bases lay outside the gene matches. CDR3 protein: CASSPTGAGSAFF. Written as DNA, the CDR3 is TGTGCCAGCAGCCCAACAGGGGCCGGGAGTGCTTTCTTT.

V is TRBV2 and J is TRBJ2-2; no definite D call. Trimming removed 5 bases at V and 2 bases at J, with 3 bases between. This CDR3 contains 12 residues. The germline CDR1 and CDR2 sequences are SNHLY and FYNNEI. The CDR3 coding sequence is TGTGCCAGCAGTCTAAACACCGGGGAGCTGTTTTTT. Encoded protein: CASSLNTGELFF.

V usage is TRBV6-1 and J usage is TRBJ2-7; 9 bases agree with TRBD1. CDR3 length: 12 residues. In germline, CDR1 is MNHNS, CDR2 SASEGT. V lost 8 bases and J lost 2; bases outside the gene matches: 1. The CDR3 sequence is CASRQGAYEQYF. The CDR3 coding sequence is TGTGCCAGCCGACAGGGGGCCTACGAGCAGTACTTC.

The rearrangement joins TRBV7-3 to TRBJ2-3; no firm D call. The CDR3 contains 15 residues. Germline V gene data show CDR1 as SGHTA and CDR2 as FQGTGA. The germline V and J ends were trimmed by 5 bases and 4 bases, with 16 bases remaining between them. CDR3 nucleotides: TGTGCCAGCAGCGCTTTTCCCCGTAGGGCAGATACGCAGTATTTT. Translation: CASSAFPRRADTQYF.

V and J are TRBV6-1 and TRBJ1-4, with D unclear. V was cut by 4 bases and J by 8 bases, with 14 bases left in between. Germline-derived CDR1 and CDR2 are MNHNS and SASEGT. This CDR3 has 14 amino acids. Here the CDR3 reads CASSVARVNEKLFF. CDR3 DNA: TGTGCCAGCAGTGTCGCGAGGGTGAACGAAAAACTGTTTTTT.

V and J are TRBV6-5 and TRBJ1-5, with D perhaps TRBD1 (6 bases). Germline V gene data show CDR1 as MNHEY and CDR2 as SVGAGI. The germline V and J ends were trimmed by 2 bases and 6 bases, with 14 bases remaining between them. The CDR3 is 15 amino acids. The CDR3 sequence is CASSYRGGEGQPQHF. The DNA of the CDR3 is TGTGCCAGCAGTTACCGGGGGGGCGAGGGTCAGCCCCAGCATTTT.

The chain is built from TRBV27 and TRBJ1-4; D is unresolved. The CDR3 extends over 14 amino acids. The germline CDR1 and CDR2 sequences are MNHEY and SMNVEV (reference sequence). The V end lost 5 bases, the J end lost 2 bases, and 9 bases lay between the germline ends. CDR3 nucleotide sequence: TGTGCCAGCAGTAGACTCCTCACTAATGAAAAACTGTTTTTT. Protein sequence: CASSRLLTNEKLFF.

The chain employs TRBV20-1 and TRBJ2-7; D remains unclear. V was pared by 3 bases and J by 5 bases, with 5 bases between. The germline CDR1 and CDR2 sequences are DFQATT and SNEGSKA (reference sequence). This CDR3 contains 10 residues. In DNA, the CDR3 is TGCAGTGCTAGTAGGGACGAGCAGTACTTC. Translation: CSASRDEQYF.

The rearrangement uses TRBV5-1 and TRBJ2-5; D perhaps matches TRBD1 (6 bases). V was shortened by 0 bases and J by 3 bases, with 9 bases between the two germline ends. The CDR3 extends over 14 amino acids. CDR1 and CDR2 (germline): SGHRS, YFSETQ. CDR3 region: CASSLEPGEETQYF. As DNA, the CDR3 is TGCGCCAGCAGCTTGGAACCAGGGGAAGAGACCCAGTACTTC.

This clone was counted once. This chain joins TRBV4-1 and TRBJ2-2, with 13 bases aligning to TRBD2. The ends lost 3 bases at V and 5 bases at J; junction bases unmatched: 6. The CDR3 totals 17 residues. Germline loops: CDR1 MGHRA, CDR2 YSYEKL. CDR3 nucleotide sequence: TGCGCCAGCAGCCACGGACTAGCGGGAGTTCGGACCGGGGAGCTGTTTTTT. Residues: CASSHGLAGVRTGELFF.